This T cell receptor (beta chain) was sequenced during a study of shared clonotypes between healthy human individuals. This CDR3 contains 12 residues. V was pared by 0 bases and J by 5 bases, with 3 bases between. Looked up from germline, CDR1 is SGHDT and CDR2 is YYEEEE. The naive CD8 fraction comprised CD45RO-negative cells positively selected for CCR7 and excluded terminally differentiated effector memory CD45RA+ cells. The method was immunoSEQ multiplex PCR; TCRdb's version includes in-frame clones alone and lacks a portion of them. Here the sample spans more than 2 million clones, about 94% being singletons. Notes on this clone: Other DNA variants within this sample encode the same CDR3.

The J gene is TRBJ2-1, the V gene TRBV5-6, with D unresolved. This receptor was identified in a man between 18 and 29 years old in good health. Material: naive CD8+ T cells sorted from blood. This chain's CDR3 is CASSLGNNEQFF. The DNA for the CDR3 is TGTGCCAGCAGCTTGGGTAACAATGAGCAGTTCTTC.